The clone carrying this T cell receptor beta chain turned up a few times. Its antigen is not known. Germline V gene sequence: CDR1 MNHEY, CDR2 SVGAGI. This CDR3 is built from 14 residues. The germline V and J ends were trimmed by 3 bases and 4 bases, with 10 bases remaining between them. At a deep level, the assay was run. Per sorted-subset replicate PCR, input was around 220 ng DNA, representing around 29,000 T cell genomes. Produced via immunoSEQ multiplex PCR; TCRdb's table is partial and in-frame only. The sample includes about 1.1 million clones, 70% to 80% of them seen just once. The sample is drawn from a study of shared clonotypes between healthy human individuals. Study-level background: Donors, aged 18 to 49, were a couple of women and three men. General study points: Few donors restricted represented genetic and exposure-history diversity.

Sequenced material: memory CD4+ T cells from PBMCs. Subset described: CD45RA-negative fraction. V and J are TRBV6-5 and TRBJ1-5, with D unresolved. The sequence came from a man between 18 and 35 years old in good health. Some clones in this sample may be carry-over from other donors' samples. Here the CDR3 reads CASSYRRTNQPQHF. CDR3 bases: TGTGCCAGCAGTTATCGGAGGACGAATCAGCCCCAGCATTTT.